The rows below give T cell receptor beta chains drawn from one sample of a study of T cells in tumors after PD-1 blockade. The table came from immunoSEQ multiplex PCR; TCRdb's copy has only in-frame clones and leaves some out. The table records fewer than 35,000 clones, around 78% of them present only once. The sample was PBMCs, taken before anti-PD-1 treatment. The source is a human donor with basal cell carcinoma. Both conserved end residues are part of each CDR3. A D gene is named only where the DNA matches it firmly. Expanded clones are given a class, and other clones once, few, many or no size at all.

13	TRBV30	TRBJ2-7	NA	NA	TGTGCCTGGGATCATACCTCGACGGCCGAGCAGTACTTC	CAWDHTSTAEQYF
15	TRBV6-2/TRBV6-3	TRBJ1-1	NA	NA	TGTGCCAGCAGTATTCGAAGGGGCGAGAACACTGAAGCTTTCTTT	CASSIRRGENTEAFF
21	TRBV21-1	TRBJ2-5	NA	NA	TGTGCCAGCAGTCTTTTTTGCTGTCGGAACCTTGGGACTAGCGGAAAAGAGACCCAGTACTTC	CASSLFCCRNLGTSGKETQYF
11	TRBV2	TRBJ1-1	NA	NA	TGTGCCAGCAGACTACAGGGTCGGGCTTTCTTT	CASRLQGRAFF
12	TRBV12-3/TRBV12-4	TRBJ2-1	NA	NA	TGTGCCAGCAGTCGACAGAGCAATGAGCAGTTCTTC	CASSRQSNEQFF
17	TRBV4-3	TRBJ2-1	NA	NA	TGCGCCAGCAGCCAAGGGCCCCCAGGGGACCCTTACAATGAGCAGTTCTTC	CASSQGPPGDPYNEQFF
16	TRBV9	TRBJ2-5	NA	NA	TGTGCCAGCAGCGTAGCTGGGGCAGGGGGGAAAGAGACCCAGTACTTC	CASSVAGAGGKETQYF
14	TRBV9	TRBJ1-3	NA	NA	TGTGCCAGCAGCGTGAGGGACTCTGGAAACACCATATATTTT	CASSVRDSGNTIYF
16	TRBV18	TRBJ2-1	NA	NA	TGTGCCAGCTCAGCATACAGTCCAGGCACCTACAATGAGCAGTTCTTC	CASSAYSPGTYNEQFF
13	TRBV7-8	TRBJ2-2	NA	NA	TGTGCCAGCAGCATACAGGAAACCGGGGAGCTGTTTTTT	CASSIQETGELFF
12	TRBV6-5	TRBJ2-7	NA	NA	TGTGCCAGCAGTTACTCGGGCAGAGACCAGTACTTC	CASSYSGRDQYF
17	TRBV7-8	TRBJ1-4	TRBD1	few	TGTGCCAGCAGCCGAGACAGGGGGCGGGTAGCTAATGAAAAACTGTTTTTT	CASSRDRGRVANEKLFF
15	TRBV4-3	TRBJ2-1	NA	NA	TGCGCCAGCAGCCAAGAGGACGGGACTTACAATGAGCAGTTCTTC	CASSQEDGTYNEQFF
17	TRBV5-4	TRBJ2-3	TRBD2	NA	TGTGCCAGCAGCCCAGGACTAGCGGGCCCGGGGACAGATACGCAGTATTTT	CASSPGLAGPGTDTQYF
15	TRBV4-3	TRBJ1-4	NA	NA	TGCGCCAGCAGCCAAGGACAGGCAACTAATGAAAAACTGTTTTTT	CASSQGQATNEKLFF
14	TRBV28	TRBJ2-7	TRBD2	NA	TGTGCCAGCAGTTTAGGCGGCGGGAGAATCGAGCAGTACTTC	CASSLGGGRIEQYF
12	TRBV25-1	TRBJ2-2	NA	NA	TGTGCCAGCAGTCCGGGCACCGGGGAGCTGTTTTTT	CASSPGTGELFF
15	TRBV4-3	TRBJ1-2	TRBD1	NA	TGCGCCAGCAGCCAAGAGGCAGGGGGCTTGGGTGGCTACACCTTC	CASSQEAGGLGGYTF
17	TRBV7-2	TRBJ2-2	NA	NA	TGTGCCAGCAGCTTGAAGGGGGGCGGGAGTGAGACCGGGGAGCTGTTTTTT	CASSLKGGGSETGELFF
15	TRBV6-5	TRBJ1-5	TRBD1	NA	TGTGCCAGTAAAGGACAGGGGGCAGGGAATCAGCCCCAGCATTTT	CASKGQGAGNQPQHF
15	TRBV27	TRBJ2-2	NA	NA	TGTGCCAGCAGGCCACAGGGACTTGGCACCGGGGAGCTGTTTTTT	CASRPQGLGTGELFF
16	TRBV19	TRBJ1-1	NA	NA	TGTGCCAGTAGTACGGGGACCGCGCTAAGGAACACTGAAGCTTTCTTT	CASSTGTALRNTEAFF
15	TRBV6-6	TRBJ2-2	NA	few	TGTGCCAGCAGTTACCTGGGACCGACCACCGGGGAGCTGTTTTTT	CASSYLGPTTGELFF
14	TRBV5-4	TRBJ1-3	NA	once	TGTGCCAGCAGCTTGGGACGAACTGGAAACACCATATATTTT	CASSLGRTGNTIYF
16	TRBV9	TRBJ1-2	TRBD1	NA	TGTGCCAGCACCCCCGGGGAGAGGGCAGGGGGACCGGGCTACACCTTC	CASTPGERAGGPGYTF
13	TRBV19	TRBJ1-1	NA	few	TGTGCCAGTAGTTCTCGGGGGAACACTGAAGCTTTCTTT	CASSSRGNTEAFF
19	TRBV5-1	TRBJ2-2	NA	few	TGCGCCAGCAGCCTGGGATACAGGGCTGAGGGGAAGGACACCGGGGAGCTGTTTTTT	CASSLGYRAEGKDTGELFF